This TCR beta chain is from a study of beta chain features in type 1 diabetes. Study observations and caveats: Across patients, naive, central memory and Treg TCRB repertoires exhibited apparently greater similarity than was observed across healthy donors. In all four CD4+ subsets, TCRB CDR3 length was significantly, moderately reduced in type 1 diabetes. PCR could preferentially amplify shorter templates, alike in patients and controls.

CD4+ naive, central memory, regulatory and stem cell-like memory cells were sorted via CD45RO/CCR7/CD25/CD127/CD95/CD27. The CDR3 contains 16 residues. CDR1 is GTSNPN, CDR2 SVGIG, per germline (reference sequence). With V trimmed by 8 bases and J by 6 bases, 16 bases remained unmatched. The authors reverse transcribed all of the isolated RNA, so sequencing captured expressed TCRB transcripts. Method: immunoSEQ multiplex PCR; TCRdb's copy keeps in-frame clones and lacks some. The table has about 700,000 clones, 13% seen once; the top ten hold less than 0.025%. This clone appeared a few times. The antigen remains unidentified.

This chain connects TRBV30 to TRBJ1-6; TRBD1 agrees at 7 bases. Sequencing was performed on naive CD4+ T cells from blood. This sequence originates from a young man with type 1 diabetes. The CDR3 protein is CARSQGIGGPNSPLHF. Written as DNA, the CDR3 is TGTGCCAGATCACAGGGGATAGGAGGGCCTAATTCACCCCTCCACTTT.